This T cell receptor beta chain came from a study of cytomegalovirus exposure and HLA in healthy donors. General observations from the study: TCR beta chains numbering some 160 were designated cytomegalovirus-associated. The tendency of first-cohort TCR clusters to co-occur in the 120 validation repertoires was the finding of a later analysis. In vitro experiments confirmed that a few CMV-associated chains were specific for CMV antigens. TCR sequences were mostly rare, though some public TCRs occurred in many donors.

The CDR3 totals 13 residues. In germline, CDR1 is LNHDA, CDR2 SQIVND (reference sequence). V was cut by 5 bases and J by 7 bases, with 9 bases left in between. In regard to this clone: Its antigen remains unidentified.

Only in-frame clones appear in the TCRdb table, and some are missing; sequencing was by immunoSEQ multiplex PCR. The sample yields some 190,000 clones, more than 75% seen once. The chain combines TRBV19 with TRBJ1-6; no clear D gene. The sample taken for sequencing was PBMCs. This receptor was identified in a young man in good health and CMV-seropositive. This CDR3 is CASSAPGNSPLHF. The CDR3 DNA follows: TGTGCCAGTAGTGCCCCTGGGAATTCACCCCTCCACTTT.